This T cell receptor beta chain was recovered during a study of vaccination and CD4 T cells after COVID-19. Study context: At a median about 91 days (range 35 to 161) after diagnosis, post-COVID samples were drawn. Either a CEFX pool, an HIV-1 Nef pool, or no peptide was added to control cultures. Overlapping spike peptides served as the stimulus for the cells. These peptides came from SARS-CoV-2 and from the common cold coronaviruses HCoV-NL63, HCoV-OC43 and HCoV-229E. Overall study findings and caveats: Reactive clonotype counts went from median roughly 20 after infection to a few dozen after vaccination, nonsignificantly.

Noted treatment: roughly nine-day PBMC culture with coronavirus spike peptide pools or control peptides (ViraFEST assay). The CDR3 sequence is 14 residues long. Germline V lookup: CDR1 DFQATT, CDR2 SNEGSKA (reference sequence). The V segment lost 7 bases and the J segment 4 bases; nucleotides outside the gene matches: 10. This clonotype was seen once. The antigen remains undetermined. Once obtained from cultured CD4+ T cells, the DNA was sequenced using the Oncomine TCR Beta short-read assay. TCRdb processed the PCR reads anew with MiXCR; each CDR3 protein has one entry. The sample carries some 13,000 distinct CDR3 sequences, roughly 69% recorded once.

The clonotype originates from a human donor who had recovered from COVID-19. This specimen was CD4+ T cells from blood, cultured in vitro, taken before SARS-CoV-2 vaccination. V usage is TRBV20-1 and J usage is TRBJ2-7, with TRBD1 matching 10 bases. CDR3 coding DNA: TGCAGTGGGGCACTGGGACAGGGGTTTTACGAGCAGTACTTC. Encoded protein: CSGALGQGFYEQYF.